The 26 T cell receptor beta chains below come from one sample, sequenced in a study of blood T cells in healthy people across ages. A second PCR of 7 to 11 cycles used a sample-barcoded 5' primer and a J-beta primer mix. TCRdb reprocessed the 5' RACE reads with MiXCR, giving one entry per CDR3 protein. The data show roughly 800,000 distinct CDR3 sequences, about 62% seen once. The material sequenced was blood. The origin of the receptors is a man aged 30-40 years in good health.

The chain recombines TRBV28 with TRBJ2-4; D uncertain. The length of the CDR3 is 15 residues. Germline-derived CDR1 and CDR2 are MDHEN and SYDVKM. V was shortened by 5 bases and J by 5 bases, with 16 bases between the two germline ends. For the CDR3, the DNA is TGTGCCAGCAGTACCGTAGGTCTATTAGAAAACATTCAGTACTTC. This codes for CASSTVGLLENIQYF.

This clonotype was seen a handful of times. V gene TRBV20-1 combines with J gene TRBJ2-7; possible D gene TRBD2, 6 bases. V was shortened by 6 bases and J by 7 bases, with 19 bases between the two germline ends. The germline V gene encodes CDR1 DFQATT and CDR2 SNEGSKA (reference sequence). The CDR3 is 13 amino acids. CDR3 in amino acids: CSARVGSLGEQYF. CDR3 DNA: TGCAGTGCGAGGGTCGGGAGTCTGGGGGAGCAGTACTTC.

The chain joins TRBV6-6 to TRBJ2-7; D tentatively fits TRBD1 or TRBD2 (5 bases each). The tail of the sequence fits TRBJ2-4 better, so the J call may be wrong. The CDR3 length is 15 residues. Germline assignment: CDR1 MNHNY and CDR2 SVGAGI (reference sequence). CDR3 residues: CASSLRDRSTDIQYF. In DNA, the CDR3 is TGTGCCAGCAGTCTCAGGGACCGCAGTACGGACATTCAGTACTTC.

This rearrangement joins TRBV20-1 to TRBJ2-7; D may be TRBD2 (5 bases). The length of the CDR3 is 14 residues. The V end lost 6 bases, the J end lost 2 bases, and 17 bases lay between the germline ends. Germline-derived CDR1 and CDR2 are DFQATT and SNEGSKA (reference sequence). The CDR3 sequence: CSALSSRGPYEQYF. The CDR3 DNA reads TGCAGTGCGCTTTCTAGTAGAGGGCCCTACGAGCAGTACTTC.

The V and J genes are TRBV27 and TRBJ2-4; D might be TRBD1 or TRBD2, each matching 5 bases. The V end was cut by 5 bases, the J end by 13 bases, with 21 bases between. CDR3 length equals 14 residues. CDR1 and CDR2 from the germline V gene are MNHEY and SMNVEV (reference sequence). The CDR3 region is CASSPGRFLGEQYF. CDR3 DNA: TGTGCCAGCAGTCCGGGACGATTCTTGGGTGAGCAGTACTTC.

V is TRBV7-2 and J is TRBJ2-5; D perhaps matches TRBD2 (6 bases). The J call is in doubt because the DNA end fits TRBJ2-7 better. Germline V CDR1 and CDR2: SGHTA, FQGNSA. The CDR3 has 14 amino acids. The CDR3 DNA reads as TGTGCCAGCAGCTCCCCCGGGCGGGGTGGCGAGCAGTACTTC. Translation gives CASSSPGRGGEQYF.

This clonotype turned up a few times. This rearrangement joins TRBV12-3 or TRBV12-4 to TRBJ1-2; D not certain. The CDR3 length is 14 residues. V was cut by 3 bases and J by 3 bases, with 11 bases left in between. This CDR3 is CASSLAQLDYGYTF. The DNA for the CDR3 is TGTGCCAGCAGTTTGGCACAGTTGGACTATGGCTACACCTTC.

The chain combines TRBV6-5 with TRBJ1-2, with 7 bases aligning to TRBD1. CDR1 and CDR2 (germline): MNHEY, SVGAGI. The CDR3 has 14 residues. The J segment lost 4 bases and the V segment lost 2 bases, leaving 4 bases of the junction unmatched. CDR3 DNA sequence: TGTGCCAGCAGTTACAGGGGGCAGGTCTATGGCTACACCTTC. Translation: CASSYRGQVYGYTF.

Here the CDR3 reads CASRTTRSDEQYF. The DNA for the CDR3 is TGTGCCAGCAGGACAACTAGGTCCGACGAGCAGTACTTC. The chain links TRBV12-3 or TRBV12-4 to TRBJ2-4, with D perhaps TRBD2 (5 bases). Near its end, the DNA agrees better with TRBJ2-7, so the J call may be wrong. CDR3 size: 13 residues.

This clonotype has a single count. V usage is TRBV7-2 and J usage is TRBJ2-1, with 11 bases aligning to TRBD2. Losses at the gene ends were 4 bases for V and 9 bases for J; bases not matched to a gene: 8. Germline CDR1 and CDR2: SGHTA and FQGNSA. The length of the CDR3 is 15 residues. The CDR3 protein is CASSSSSGLAVEQFF. The CDR3 coding sequence is TGTGCCAGCAGCTCAAGCTCGGGACTAGCGGTTGAGCAGTTCTTC.

In its sample, this clonotype was seen a few times. This CDR3 reads CASSWSRVENEQFF. The CDR3, as DNA: TGTGCCAGCAGTTGGTCCAGGGTGGAGAATGAGCAGTTCTTC. The rearrangement links TRBV27 to TRBJ2-1, with D possibly TRBD1 on 5 matching bases. This CDR3 is built from 14 residues. V was pared by 4 bases and J by 7 bases, with 14 bases between. Germline assignment: CDR1 MNHEY and CDR2 SMNVEV (reference sequence).

The V and J genes are TRBV14 and TRBJ2-7; the D call may be TRBD1 or TRBD2 (5 bases each). V shed 4 bases and J shed 10 bases, with 11 bases lying between them. CDR3 length: 11 residues. Germline CDR1 and CDR2: SGHDN and FVKESK. This CDR3 is CASSRGGGQYF. The CDR3 region has the DNA TGTGCCAGCAGCCGAGGTGGGGGACAGTACTTC.

Written as DNA, the CDR3 is TGTGCCAGCACCGTAAAACCGGGACAGGGTGTAGGGACAGATACGCAGTATTTT. Protein sequence: CASTVKPGQGVGTDTQYF. This chain connects TRBV7-8 to TRBJ2-3; 9 bases fit TRBD1. CDR1 SGHVS and CDR2 FQNEAQ come from the germline V gene. Germline trimming cut 7 bases from V and 3 bases from J; bases unmatched to any gene: 17. CDR3 size: 18 residues.

The V gene is TRBV20-1, the J gene TRBJ1-1; D unresolved. The germline V and J ends were trimmed by 5 bases and 5 bases, with 12 bases remaining between them. Germline V CDR1 and CDR2: DFQATT, SNEGSKA (reference sequence). The CDR3 has 12 residues. CDR3 loop: CSAGVGGTEAFF. CDR3 DNA sequence: TGCAGTGCTGGTGTTGGAGGGACTGAAGCTTTCTTT.

This chain uses TRBV9 with TRBJ2-1; D is uncertain. V was trimmed by 2 bases and J by 0 bases, leaving 6 bases between them. The germline CDR1 and CDR2 sequences are SGDLS and YYNGEE. The CDR3 contains 14 residues. This CDR3 reads CASSVADSYNEQFF. The CDR3 bases are TGTGCCAGCAGCGTGGCGGACTCCTACAATGAGCAGTTCTTC.

The V gene is TRBV6-2 or TRBV6-3, the J gene TRBJ2-5, with 12 nucleotides matching TRBD2. The CDR3 totals 13 residues. Germline CDR1 MNHEY, CDR2 SVGEGT. After removal of 6 bases from V and 10 bases from J, the junction contained 6 bases not matched to a gene. This chain's CDR3 is CASRPTSGSYQYF. CDR3 sequence (DNA): TGTGCCAGCAGACCGACTAGCGGGAGTTACCAGTACTTC.

The rearrangement links TRBV3-1 to TRBJ2-3, with D possibly being TRBD1 (5 bases). Trimming cost V 0 bases and J 1 base, with 5 bases left between them. The CDR3 sequence is 14 residues long. The germline V gene encodes CDR1 LGHDT and CDR2 YNNKEL (reference sequence). The CDR3 sequence: CASSQETGTDTQYF. CDR3 coding DNA: TGTGCCAGCAGCCAAGAGACAGGCACAGATACGCAGTATTTT.

CDR3 amino acids: CASTKMGQETQYF. CDR3 nucleotides: TGTGCCAGCACTAAGATGGGGCAAGAGACCCAGTACTTC. The rearrangement links TRBV3-1 to TRBJ2-5; no reliable D call. This CDR3 spans 13 amino acids. Trimming removed 7 bases at V and 2 bases at J, with 11 bases between. The germline V gene has CDR1 LGHDT and CDR2 YNNKEL (reference sequence).

This clonotype appeared a few times. The chain employs TRBV29-1 and TRBJ2-3; possible D gene TRBD1, 6 bases. Germline CDR1 is SQVTM and CDR2 is ANQGSEA. The CDR3 contains 16 residues. Trimming shortened V by 4 bases and J by 4 bases, and 21 bases separated the two germline ends. CDR3 sequence (DNA): TGCAGCGTTGGCGCCCTCGTGGCAGGGGTGGCAGATACGCAGTATTTT. Amino acid sequence: CSVGALVAGVADTQYF.

The V and J genes are TRBV6-5 and TRBJ1-2; unclear D gene. With 6 bases removed from V and 7 bases from J, the gap between germline ends came to 24 bases. This CDR3 spans 16 amino acids. Looked up from germline, CDR1 is MNHEY and CDR2 is SVGAGI. The CDR3 DNA is TGTGCCAGCAGCCGCCGCTCAGGAGGCGCCTCAGGTGGCTACACCTTC. Protein product: CASSRRSGGASGGYTF.

The chain uses TRBV5-1 and TRBJ2-1; D remains ambiguous. The CDR3 is 16 amino acids. V was shortened by 2 bases and J by 7 bases, with 19 bases between the two germline ends. Germline V gives CDR1 SGHRS, CDR2 YFSETQ. CDR3 nucleotides: TGCGCCAGCAGCTTCGAATTACGTACTAAGGGAAATGAGCAGTTCTTC. This sequence encodes CASSFELRTKGNEQFF.

The chain links TRBV25-1 to TRBJ1-1; weak D call: TRBD1 (6 bases). Trimming took 6 bases from V and 2 from J, leaving 10 bases between them. The CDR3 spans 13 residues. The V gene's germline CDR1 is MGHDK and CDR2 SYGVNS. The CDR3: CASRIQGNTEAFF. In DNA, the CDR3 is TGTGCCAGCAGAATACAGGGAAACACTGAAGCTTTCTTT.

The gene calls are TRBV20-1 and TRBJ2-1; TRBD2 agrees at 10 bases. The V segment lost 3 bases and the J segment 9 bases; nucleotides outside the gene matches: 14. CDR3 length: 16 residues. Germline V CDR1 and CDR2: DFQATT, SNEGSKA (reference sequence). This CDR3 reads CSARGERGGLGFEQFF. In DNA, the CDR3 is TGCAGTGCTAGGGGAGAGCGGGGGGGCCTCGGGTTTGAGCAGTTCTTC.

This clonotype was found once. The V call is TRBV2, the J call TRBJ2-4; TRBD2 aligns across 11 bases. Matching the DNA end better, TRBJ2-5 makes the J call doubtful. The CDR3 consists of 16 residues. The germline V gene encodes CDR1 SNHLY and CDR2 FYNNEI. CDR3 coding DNA: TGTGCCAGCAGGAGGGGCCTAGCGGGAGGTTGGGAGACCCAGTACTTC. Translating it yields CASRRGLAGGWETQYF.

The chain's CDR3 is CASSLRLAGGETQYF. CDR3 DNA: TGTGCCAGCAGTCTCCGCCTAGCGGGAGGGGAGACCCAGTACTTC. V usage is TRBV28 and J usage is TRBJ2-5, with 12 bases matching TRBD2. J was trimmed by 5 bases and V by 5 bases; bases with no gene match: 6. The CDR3 extends over 15 amino acids. CDR1 and CDR2 from the germline V gene are MDHEN and SYDVKM.

In its sample, this clonotype was seen a few times. The rearrangement uses TRBV7-2 and TRBJ2-7, with D perhaps assigned TRBD1 or TRBD2 (6 bases each). The CDR3 has 15 residues. Deletions cut 0 bases from V and 4 bases from J, with 13 bases between. Germline CDR1 reads SGHTA; CDR2 reads FQGNSA. Here the CDR3 DNA reads TGTGCCAGCAGCTTAGCTATAGGGGGGCGGTACGAGCAGTACTTC. It encodes CASSLAIGGRYEQYF. Complete variable domain (other parts from reference TRBV7-2 and TRBJ2-7): GAGVSQSPSNKVTEKGKDVELRCDPISGHTALYWYRQSLGQGLEFLIYFQGNSAPDKSGLPSDRFSAERTGGSVSTLTIQRTQQEDSAVYLCASSLAIGGRYEQYFGPGTRLTVT.